This TCR beta chain was retrieved from a study of CD4 T cells in relation to SARS-CoV-2 and coronaviruses. TCRdb's copy holds only in-frame clones and misses some; the assay was immunoSEQ multiplex PCR. The profile shows 15,000 to 20,000 clones, about 80% of them singletons. CD4+ T cells from unexposed donors were obtained before the COVID-19 pandemic (2011-2018). CD4+ T cells were isolated from the cells after nine to eleven days of culture. This CDR3 is built from 12 residues. CDR1 and CDR2 from the germline V gene are ENHRY and SYGVKD. V was clipped by 7 bases and J by 0 bases, with 5 bases between them. Regarding this clone: Its target is unknown.

The receptor was isolated from a human donor in good health. The sequencing sample was made of CD4+ T cells from PBMCs, cultured in vitro. The gene calls are TRBV10-3 and TRBJ2-3; D ambiguous. This chain's CDR3 is CAIKGSTDTQYF. The CDR3 bases are TGTGCCATCAAGGGTAGCACAGATACGCAGTATTTT.